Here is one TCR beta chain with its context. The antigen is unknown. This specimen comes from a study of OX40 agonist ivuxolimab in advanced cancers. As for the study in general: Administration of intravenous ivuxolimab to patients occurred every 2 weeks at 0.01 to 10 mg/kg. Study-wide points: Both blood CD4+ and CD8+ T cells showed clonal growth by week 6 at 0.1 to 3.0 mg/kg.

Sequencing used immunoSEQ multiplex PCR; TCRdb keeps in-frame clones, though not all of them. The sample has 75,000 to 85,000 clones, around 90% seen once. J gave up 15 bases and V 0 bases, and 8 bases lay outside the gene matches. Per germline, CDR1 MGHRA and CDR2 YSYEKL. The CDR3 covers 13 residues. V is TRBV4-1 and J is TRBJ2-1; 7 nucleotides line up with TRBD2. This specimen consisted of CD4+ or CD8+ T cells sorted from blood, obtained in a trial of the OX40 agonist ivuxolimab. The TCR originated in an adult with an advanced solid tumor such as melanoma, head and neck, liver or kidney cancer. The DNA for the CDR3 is TGCGCCAGCAGCCAAGATCCTAGCGGATTGGGGTTCTTC. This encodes CASSQDPSGLGFF.